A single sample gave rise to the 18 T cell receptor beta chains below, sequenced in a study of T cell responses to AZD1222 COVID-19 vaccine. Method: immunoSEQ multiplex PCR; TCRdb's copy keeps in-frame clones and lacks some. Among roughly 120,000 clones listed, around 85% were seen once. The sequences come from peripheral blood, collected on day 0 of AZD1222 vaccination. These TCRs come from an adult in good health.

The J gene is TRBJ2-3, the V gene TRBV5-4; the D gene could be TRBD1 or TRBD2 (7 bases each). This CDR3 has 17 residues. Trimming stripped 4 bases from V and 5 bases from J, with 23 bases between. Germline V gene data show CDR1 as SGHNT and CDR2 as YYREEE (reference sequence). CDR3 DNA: TGTGCCAGCAGCCCAGGTGTTCAGGGGGGGGGCAGAGATACGCAGTATTTT. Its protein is CASSPGVQGGGRDTQYF.

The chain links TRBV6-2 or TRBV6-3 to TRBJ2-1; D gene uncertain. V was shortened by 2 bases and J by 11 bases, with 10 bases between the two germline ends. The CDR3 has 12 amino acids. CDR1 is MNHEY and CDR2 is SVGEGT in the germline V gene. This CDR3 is CASSYGWNQQFF. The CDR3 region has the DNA TGTGCCAGCAGTTACGGGTGGAACCAGCAGTTCTTC.

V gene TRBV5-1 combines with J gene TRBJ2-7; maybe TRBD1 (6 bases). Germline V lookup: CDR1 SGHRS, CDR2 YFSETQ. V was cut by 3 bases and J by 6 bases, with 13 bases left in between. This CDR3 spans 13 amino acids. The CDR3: CASSSRGSVEQYF. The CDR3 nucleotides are TGCGCCAGCAGCTCCAGGGGTTCCGTCGAGCAGTACTTC. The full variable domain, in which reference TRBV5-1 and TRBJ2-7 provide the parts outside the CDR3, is KAGVTQTPRYLIKTRGQQVTLSCSPISGHRSVSWYQQTPGQGLQFLFEYFSETQRNKGNFPGRFSGRQFSNSRSEMNVSTLELGDSALYLCASSSRGSVEQYFGPGTRLTVT.

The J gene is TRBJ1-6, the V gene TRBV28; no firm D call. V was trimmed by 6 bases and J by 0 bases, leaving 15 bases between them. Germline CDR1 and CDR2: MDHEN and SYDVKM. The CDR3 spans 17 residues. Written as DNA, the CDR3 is TGTGCCAGCAGAGTGGCAAAGGGAAGCTCCTATAATTCACCCCTCCACTTT. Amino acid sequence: CASRVAKGSSYNSPLHF. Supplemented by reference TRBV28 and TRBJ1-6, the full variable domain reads DVKVTQSSRYLVKRTGEKVFLECVQDMDHENMFWYRQDPGLGLRLIYFSYDVKMKEKGDIPEGYSVSREKKERFSLILESASTNQTSMYLCASRVAKGSSYNSPLHFGNGTRLTVT.

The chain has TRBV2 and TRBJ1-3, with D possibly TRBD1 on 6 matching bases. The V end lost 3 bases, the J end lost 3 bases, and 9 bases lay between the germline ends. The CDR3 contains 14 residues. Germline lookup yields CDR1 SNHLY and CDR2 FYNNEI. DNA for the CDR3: TGTGCCAGCAGTGAGTTCAGGGGTGGAAACACCATATATTTT. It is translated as CASSEFRGGNTIYF.

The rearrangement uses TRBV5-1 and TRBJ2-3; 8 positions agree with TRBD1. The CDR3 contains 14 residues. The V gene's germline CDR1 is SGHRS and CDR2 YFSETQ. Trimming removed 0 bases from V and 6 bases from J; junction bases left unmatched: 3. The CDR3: CASSLAQGADTQYF. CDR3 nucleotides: TGCGCCAGCAGCTTGGCTCAGGGGGCGGATACGCAGTATTTT.

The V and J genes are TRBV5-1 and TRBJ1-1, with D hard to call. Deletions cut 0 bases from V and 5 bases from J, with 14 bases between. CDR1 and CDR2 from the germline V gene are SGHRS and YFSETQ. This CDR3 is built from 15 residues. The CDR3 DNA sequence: TGCGCCAGCAGCTTGGACTGGGGTTCAGGTACTGAAGCTTTCTTT. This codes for CASSLDWGSGTEAFF.

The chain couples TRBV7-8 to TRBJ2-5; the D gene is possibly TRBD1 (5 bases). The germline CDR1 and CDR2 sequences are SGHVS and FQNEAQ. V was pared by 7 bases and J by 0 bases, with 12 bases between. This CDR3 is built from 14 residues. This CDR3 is CASKPRTHQETQYF. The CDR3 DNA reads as TGTGCCAGCAAACCAAGGACACACCAAGAGACCCAGTACTTC. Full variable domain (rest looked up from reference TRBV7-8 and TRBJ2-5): GAGVSQSPRYKVAKRGQDVALRCDPISGHVSLFWYQQALGQGPEFLTYFQNEAQLDKSGLPSDRFFAERPEGSVSTLKIQRTQQEDSAVYLCASKPRTHQETQYFGPGTRLLVL.

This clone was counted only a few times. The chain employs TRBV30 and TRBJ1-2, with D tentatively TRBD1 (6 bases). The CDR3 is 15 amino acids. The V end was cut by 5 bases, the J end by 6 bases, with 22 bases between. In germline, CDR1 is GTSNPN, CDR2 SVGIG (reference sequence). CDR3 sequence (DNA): TGTGCCTGGGGCCCAAGAGGGTTGCAGGGGCATGGCTACACCTTC. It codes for CAWGPRGLQGHGYTF.

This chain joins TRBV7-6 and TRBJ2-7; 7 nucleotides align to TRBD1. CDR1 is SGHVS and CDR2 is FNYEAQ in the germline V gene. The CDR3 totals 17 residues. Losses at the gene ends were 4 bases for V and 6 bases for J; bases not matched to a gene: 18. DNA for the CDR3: TGTGCCAGCAGCTCAACTCCCGGGACAGCTAGTCGGGGCGAGCAGTACTTC. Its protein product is CASSSTPGTASRGEQYF.

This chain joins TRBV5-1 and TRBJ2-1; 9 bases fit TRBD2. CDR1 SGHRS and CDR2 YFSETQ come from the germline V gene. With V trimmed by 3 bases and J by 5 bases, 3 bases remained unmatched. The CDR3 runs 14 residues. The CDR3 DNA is TGCGCCAGCAGCTGGGCGGGGGGGAACAATGAGCAGTTCTTC. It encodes CASSWAGGNNEQFF.

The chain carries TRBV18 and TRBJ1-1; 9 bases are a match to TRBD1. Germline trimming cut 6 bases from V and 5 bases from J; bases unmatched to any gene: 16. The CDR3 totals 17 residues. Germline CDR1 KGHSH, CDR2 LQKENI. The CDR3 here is CASSRTDGTGSDTEAFF. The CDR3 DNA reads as TGTGCCAGCTCGCGGACGGATGGGACAGGGTCGGATACTGAAGCTTTCTTT. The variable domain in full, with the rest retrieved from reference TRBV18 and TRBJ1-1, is NAGVMQNPRHLVRRRGQEARLRCSPMKGHSHVYWYRQLPEEGLKFMVYLQKENIIDESGMPKERFSAEFPKEGPSILRIQQVVRGDSAAYFCASSRTDGTGSDTEAFFGQGTRLTVV.

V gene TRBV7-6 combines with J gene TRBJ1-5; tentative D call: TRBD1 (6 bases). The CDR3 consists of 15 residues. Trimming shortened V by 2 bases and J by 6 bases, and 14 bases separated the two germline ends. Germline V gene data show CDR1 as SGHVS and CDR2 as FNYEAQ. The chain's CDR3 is CASSLNAQGSQPQHF. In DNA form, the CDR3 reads TGTGCCAGCAGCTTAAATGCCCAGGGGTCTCAGCCCCAGCATTTT.

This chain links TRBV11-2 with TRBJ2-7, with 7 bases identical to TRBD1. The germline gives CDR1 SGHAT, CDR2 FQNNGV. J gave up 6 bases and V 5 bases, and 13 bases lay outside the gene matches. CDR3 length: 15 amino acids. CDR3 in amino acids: CASSVAPRTGSEQYF. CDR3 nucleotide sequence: TGTGCCAGCAGCGTTGCCCCGCGGACAGGATCCGAGCAGTACTTC.

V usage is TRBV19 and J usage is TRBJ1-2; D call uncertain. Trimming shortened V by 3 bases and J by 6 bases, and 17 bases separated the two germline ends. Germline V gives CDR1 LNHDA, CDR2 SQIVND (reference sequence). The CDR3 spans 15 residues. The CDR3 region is CASSIGRVGDNGYTF. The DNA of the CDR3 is TGTGCCAGTAGTATCGGTAGGGTTGGGGATAATGGCTACACCTTC.

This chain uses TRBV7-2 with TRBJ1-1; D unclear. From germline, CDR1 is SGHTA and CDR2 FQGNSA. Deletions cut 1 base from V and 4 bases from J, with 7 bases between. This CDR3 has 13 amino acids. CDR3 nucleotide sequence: TGTGCCAGCAGCTTAGGCACCGGCACTGAAGCTTTCTTT. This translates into CASSLGTGTEAFF.

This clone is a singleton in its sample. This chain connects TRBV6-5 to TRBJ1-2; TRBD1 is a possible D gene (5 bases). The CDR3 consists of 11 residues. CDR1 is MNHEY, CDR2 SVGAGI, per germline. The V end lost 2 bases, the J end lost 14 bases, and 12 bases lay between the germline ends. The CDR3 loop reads CASSYGGEETF. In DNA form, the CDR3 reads TGTGCCAGCAGTTACGGGGGTGAAGAAACCTTC.

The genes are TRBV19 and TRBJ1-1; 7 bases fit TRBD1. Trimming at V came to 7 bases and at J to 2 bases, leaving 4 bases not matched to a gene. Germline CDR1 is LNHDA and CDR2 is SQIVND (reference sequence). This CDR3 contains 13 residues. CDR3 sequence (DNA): TGTGCCAGTATGGGACAGTTAAACACTGAAGCTTTCTTT. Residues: CASMGQLNTEAFF.